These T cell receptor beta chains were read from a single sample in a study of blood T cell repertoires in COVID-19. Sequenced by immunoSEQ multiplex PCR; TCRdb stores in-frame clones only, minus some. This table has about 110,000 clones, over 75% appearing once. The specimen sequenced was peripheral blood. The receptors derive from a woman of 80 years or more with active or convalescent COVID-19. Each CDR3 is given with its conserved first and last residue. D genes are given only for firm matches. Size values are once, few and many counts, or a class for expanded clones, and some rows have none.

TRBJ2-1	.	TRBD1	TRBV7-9	CASSLTGTGHFF	TGTGCCAGCAGCTTAACGGGGACAGGGCACTTCTTC
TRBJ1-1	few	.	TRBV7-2	CASSRKTGSGTEAFF	TGTGCCAGCAGCAGAAAAACAGGGAGTGGGACTGAAGCTTTCTTT
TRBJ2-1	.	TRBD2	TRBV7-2	CASSMPGLAYNEQFF	TGTGCCAGCAGCATGCCGGGACTAGCCTACAATGAGCAGTTCTTC
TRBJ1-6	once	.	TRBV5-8	CASRMTESSYNSPLHF	TGTGCCAGCAGGATGACGGAGAGCTCCTATAATTCACCCCTCCACTTT
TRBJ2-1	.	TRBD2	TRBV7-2	CASSLEITSGDEQFF	TGTGCCAGCAGCTTAGAGATCACTAGCGGGGATGAGCAGTTCTTC
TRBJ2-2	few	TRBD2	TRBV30	CAWSGGREGPKLATTGELFF	TGTGCCTGGAGTGGAGGGCGGGAGGGTCCTAAATTGGCCACCACCGGGGAGCTGTTTTTT
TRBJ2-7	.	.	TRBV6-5	CASSPTFTGPQYF	TGTGCCAGCAGTCCTACCTTTACAGGCCCGCAGTACTTC
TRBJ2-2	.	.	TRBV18	CASSLPGERSGELFF	TGTGCCAGCTCACTTCCCGGAGAACGGTCCGGGGAGCTGTTTTTT
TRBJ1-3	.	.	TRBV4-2	CASSQVTGAGNTIYF	TGTGCCAGCAGCCAAGTTACGGGGGCTGGAAACACCATATATTTT
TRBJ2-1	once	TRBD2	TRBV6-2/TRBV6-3	CASSGKRLAGYNEQFF	TGTGCCAGCAGTGGGAAAAGACTAGCGGGTTACAATGAGCAGTTCTTC
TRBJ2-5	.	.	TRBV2	CASRFGKPAVETQYF	TGTGCCAGCAGATTCGGGAAACCCGCGGTAGAGACCCAGTACTTC
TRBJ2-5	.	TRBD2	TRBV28	CASSAGGAVQTQYF	TGTGCCAGCAGTGCCGGGGGGGCCGTACAGACCCAGTACTTC
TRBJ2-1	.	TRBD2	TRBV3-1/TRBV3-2	CASSPSASGDIGQFF	TGTGCCAGCAGCCCCTCCGCTAGCGGGGATATAGGGCAGTTCTTC
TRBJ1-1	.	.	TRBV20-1	CSASSRAAEAFF	TGCAGTGCTAGTTCCAGGGCTGCTGAAGCTTTCTTT
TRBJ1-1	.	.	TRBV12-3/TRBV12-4	CASSSQVNTEAFF	TGTGCCAGCAGTTCCCAGGTGAACACTGAAGCTTTCTTT
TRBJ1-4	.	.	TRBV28	CASSRVGGDEKLFF	TGTGCCAGCAGTCGGGTTGGGGGGGACGAAAAACTGTTTTTT
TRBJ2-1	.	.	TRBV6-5	CASSYNLAYSYNEQFF	TGTGCCAGCAGTTATAATCTAGCGTACTCCTACAATGAGCAGTTCTTC
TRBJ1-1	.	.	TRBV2	CASSEVRGAFF	TGTGCCAGCAGTGAAGTCAGGGGAGCTTTCTTT
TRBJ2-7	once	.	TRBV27	CASSLSLSSYEQYF	TGTGCCAGCAGTTTATCTTTGAGCTCCTACGAGCAGTACTTC
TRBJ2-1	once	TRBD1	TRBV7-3	CASSSGTGDYNEQFF	TGTGCCAGCAGCTCCGGGACAGGGGATTACAATGAGCAGTTCTTC
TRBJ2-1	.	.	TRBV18	CASSLPGLQYNEQFF	TGTGCCAGCTCACTACCGGGACTCCAATACAATGAGCAGTTCTTC
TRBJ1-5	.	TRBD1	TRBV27	CASSLTGPNQPQHF	TGTGCCAGCAGTTTGACAGGGCCAAATCAGCCCCAGCATTTT
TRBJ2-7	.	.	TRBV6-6	CASSYSSHSYEQYF	TGTGCCAGCAGTTACTCGTCCCATAGCTACGAGCAGTACTTC
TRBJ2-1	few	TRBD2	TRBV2	CASSYLAALSGEQFF	TGTGCCAGCAGTTATCTAGCGGCCCTCTCTGGTGAGCAGTTCTTC
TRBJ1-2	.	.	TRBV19	CATGGVGAYGYTF	TGTGCCACCGGGGGGGTAGGAGCCTATGGCTACACCTTC
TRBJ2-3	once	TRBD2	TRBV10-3	CAISEWAGGGADTQYF	TGTGCCATCAGTGAGTGGGCGGGAGGAGGCGCAGATACGCAGTATTTT
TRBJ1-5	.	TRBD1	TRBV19	CASSMGTGGQPQHF	TGTGCCAGTAGTATGGGGACAGGGGGTCAGCCCCAGCATTTT
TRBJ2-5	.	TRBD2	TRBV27	CASSIHAAPGTSGSLETQYF	TGTGCCAGCAGTATACACGCGGCCCCAGGTACTAGCGGGAGTTTAGAGACCCAGTACTTC
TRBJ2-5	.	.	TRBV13	CASSLRVEGTQYF	TGTGCCAGCAGCCTCAGGGTGGAGGGGACCCAGTACTTC
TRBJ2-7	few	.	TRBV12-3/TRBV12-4	CASSGHYEQYF	TGTGCCAGCAGTGGGCACTACGAGCAGTACTTC
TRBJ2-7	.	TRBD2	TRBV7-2	CASSLVAGVGYEQYF	TGTGCCAGCAGCTTAGTAGCGGGAGTTGGGTACGAGCAGTACTTC
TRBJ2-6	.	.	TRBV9	CASSVRAGTPGANVLTF	TGTGCCAGCAGCGTTCGGGCGGGAACGCCTGGGGCCAACGTCCTGACTTTC
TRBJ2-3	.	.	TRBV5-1	CASSFGAPTDTQYF	TGCGCCAGCAGCTTTGGGGCCCCCACAGATACGCAGTATTTT
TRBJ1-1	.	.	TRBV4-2	CAIRTGGGMDTEAFF	TGTGCCATCAGAACTGGGGGGGGGATGGACACTGAAGCTTTCTTT
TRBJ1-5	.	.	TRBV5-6	CASSLNRVQPQHF	TGTGCCAGCAGCTTGAACAGGGTCCAGCCCCAGCATTTT
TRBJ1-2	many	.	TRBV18	CASSPIDLNRFYGYTF	TGTGCCAGCTCACCTATCGATCTTAATCGGTTCTATGGCTACACCTTC
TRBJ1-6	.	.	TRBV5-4	CASSLRRNDSPLHF	TGTGCCAGCAGCTTGAGGCGGAACGATTCACCCCTCCACTTT
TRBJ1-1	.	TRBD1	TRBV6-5	CASKRQGGNTEAFF	TGTGCCAGCAAGAGACAGGGAGGGAACACTGAAGCTTTCTTT
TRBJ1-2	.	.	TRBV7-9	CASSSPGRNGYTF	TGTGCCAGCAGCTCCCCTGGGAGAAATGGCTACACCTTC
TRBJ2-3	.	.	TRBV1	CTSSPLLSGRAITDTQYF	TGCACCAGCAGCCCGCTTCTTAGCGGGAGGGCCATCACAGATACGCAGTATTTT
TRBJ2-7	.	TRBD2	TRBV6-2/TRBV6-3	CASSQRTSGRSWYEQYF	TGTGCCAGCAGTCAACGGACTAGCGGGAGGTCTTGGTACGAGCAGTACTTC
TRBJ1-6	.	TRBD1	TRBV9	CASSVGAGTGNSPLHF	TGTGCCAGCAGCGTAGGGGCCGGGACAGGCAATTCACCCCTCCACTTT
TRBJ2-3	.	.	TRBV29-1	CSVRPLQGTTDTQYF	TGCAGCGTTCGTCCCCTACAGGGCACCACAGATACGCAGTATTTT
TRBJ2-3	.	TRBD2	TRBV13	CASSQRTSGRIRYTQYF	TGTGCCAGCAGCCAGAGGACTAGCGGGCGGATAAGATATACGCAGTATTTT
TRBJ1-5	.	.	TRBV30	CAWSVGAWGNQPQHF	TGTGCCTGGAGTGTTGGGGCCTGGGGCAATCAGCCCCAGCATTTT
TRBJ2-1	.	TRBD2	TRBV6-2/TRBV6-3	CASSYPIYSGSVDEQFF	TGTGCCAGCAGTTACCCCATATATAGCGGGAGTGTAGATGAGCAGTTCTTC
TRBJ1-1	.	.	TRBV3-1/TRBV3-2	CASSPTGNTEAFF	TGTGCCAGCAGCCCTACAGGGAACACTGAAGCTTTCTTT
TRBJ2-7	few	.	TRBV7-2	CASSLRSLSGSSYEQYF	TGTGCCAGCAGCTTACGGTCTCTTAGCGGAAGCTCCTACGAGCAGTACTTC
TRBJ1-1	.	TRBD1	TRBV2	CASRAQQGGTEAFF	TGTGCCAGCAGAGCCCAACAGGGGGGAACTGAAGCTTTCTTT
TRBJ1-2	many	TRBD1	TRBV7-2	CASSLTAGGYGYTF	TGTGCCAGCAGCTTAACAGCAGGGGGCTATGGCTACACCTTC
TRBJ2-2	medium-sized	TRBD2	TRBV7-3	CASSLGRGLANTGELFF	TGTGCCAGCAGCTTAGGGAGGGGACTAGCGAACACCGGGGAGCTGTTTTTT
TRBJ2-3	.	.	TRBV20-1	CSAEWADTQYF	TGCAGTGCGGAGTGGGCAGATACGCAGTATTTT
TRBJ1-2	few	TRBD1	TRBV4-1	CASSPLTGPYGYTF	TGCGCCAGCAGCCCTCTGACAGGGCCCTATGGCTACACCTTC
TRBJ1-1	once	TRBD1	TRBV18	CASSPMGQTNTEAFF	TGTGCCAGCTCACCGATGGGACAGACGAACACTGAAGCTTTCTTT
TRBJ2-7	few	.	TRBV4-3	CASSQGYGNSPYEQYF	TGCGCCAGCAGCCAAGGATATGGAAACAGCCCCTACGAGCAGTACTTC